Shown below are 18 T cell receptor beta chains from a single sample sequenced in a study of blood T cell repertoires in COVID-19. Method: immunoSEQ multiplex PCR; TCRdb's copy keeps in-frame clones and lacks some. The sample consists of approximately 190,000 clones, over 80% of them appearing once. Sample: PBMCs or T cells enriched from blood (not recorded which). These receptors were taken from a young woman who had been exposed to COVID-19.

The DNA of the CDR3 is TGTGCCAGCAGCTTCCCCGGGACTAGCGGGGGAAGGTACGAGCAGTACTTC. Encoded protein: CASSFPGTSGGRYEQYF. The chain is built from TRBV5-5 and TRBJ2-7, with 14 bases fitting TRBD2. Losses at the gene ends were 2 bases for V and 4 bases for J; bases not matched to a gene: 8. This CDR3 has 17 residues. Germline CDR1 is SGHKS and CDR2 is YYEKEE (reference sequence). Based on the CDR3 plus reference TRBV5-5 and TRBJ2-7, the full variable domain is DAGVTQSPTHLIKTRGQQVTLRCSPISGHKSVSWYQQVLGQGPQFIFQYYEKEERGRGNFPDRFSARQFPNYSSELNVNALLLGDSALYLCASSFPGTSGGRYEQYFGPGTRLTVT.

The chain combines TRBV9 with TRBJ2-3, with D maybe TRBD1 (5 bases). CDR3 length equals 16 residues. Trimming shortened V by 3 bases and J by 0 bases, and 14 bases separated the two germline ends. CDR1 SGDLS and CDR2 YYNGEE come from the germline V gene. This CDR3 is CASSAMRTPSTDTQYF. CDR3 DNA sequence: TGTGCCAGCAGCGCGATGAGGACACCTAGCACAGATACGCAGTATTTT.

The chain recombines TRBV18 with TRBJ1-4; D uncertain. The germline V gene has CDR1 KGHSH and CDR2 LQKENI. V lost 5 bases, J lost 5 bases, and 6 bases lay in between. This CDR3 has 12 residues. DNA for the CDR3: TGTGCCAGCTCATCCCCGAATGAAAAACTGTTTTTT. It codes for CASSSPNEKLFF.

V is TRBV3-1 (or the pseudogene TRBV3-2) and J is TRBJ2-2; D not resolved. The CDR3 has 15 residues. The V end was cut by 2 bases, the J end by 5 bases, with 12 bases between. The V gene's germline CDR1 is LGHDT and CDR2 YNNKEL (reference sequence). CDR3 in DNA: TGTGCCAGCAGCCAAAGAGCGTATGCTACCGGGGAGCTGTTTTTT. Translated: CASSQRAYATGELFF.

In DNA form, the CDR3 reads TGTGCCAGCAGTTTAGGACCTAGCGCGTACAATGAGCAGTTCTTC. Its protein product is CASSLGPSAYNEQFF. The gene calls are TRBV27 and TRBJ2-1; tentative D call: TRBD2 (6 bases). V lost 2 bases and J 4 bases, leaving 12 bases between the germline ends. Germline values: CDR1 MNHEY, CDR2 SMNVEV (reference sequence). The CDR3 extends over 15 amino acids.

The chain carries TRBV6-5 and TRBJ1-1, with D possibly matching TRBD1 (5 bases). Germline CDR1 and CDR2: MNHEY and SVGAGI. The CDR3 runs 14 residues. V was shortened by 8 bases and J by 1 base, with 14 bases between the two germline ends. CDR3 protein: CASGQFGGNTEAFF. CDR3 bases: TGTGCCAGCGGTCAGTTCGGGGGGAACACTGAAGCTTTCTTT.

The genes are TRBV6-8 and TRBJ2-3; D remains unclear. V was shortened by 4 bases and J by 6 bases, with 14 bases between the two germline ends. This CDR3 has 14 residues. Germline V CDR1 and CDR2: MNHGY, SAAAGT. CDR3 region: CASSSRPPEDTQYF. The CDR3 DNA is TGTGCCAGCAGTTCCCGGCCTCCGGAGGATACGCAGTATTTT.

The rearrangement uses TRBV5-8 and TRBJ2-7; D is perhaps TRBD1 (7 bases). The CDR3 totals 15 residues. V lost 4 bases to trimming and J lost 3 bases, with 17 bases between them. The germline gives CDR1 SGHTS, CDR2 YDEGEE. The CDR3, as DNA: TGTGCCAGCAGCCTCCCTTCAGGGGGGAACTACGAGCAGTACTTC. This sequence encodes CASSLPSGGNYEQYF.

The chain joins TRBV19 to TRBJ2-1; TRBD2 matches 13 bases. V shed 3 bases and J 0 bases; nucleotides not matched to a gene: 8. Germline CDR1 LNHDA, CDR2 SQIVND (reference sequence). The length of the CDR3 is 19 residues. The DNA for the CDR3 is TGTGCCAGTAGTATCCCGGGACTAGCGGGGAGAAGCTCCTACAATGAGCAGTTCTTC. This translates into CASSIPGLAGRSSYNEQFF. Full variable domain (rest looked up from reference TRBV19 and TRBJ2-1): DGGITQSPKYLFRKEGQNVTLSCEQNLNHDAMYWYRQDPGQGLRLIYYSQIVNDFQKGDIAEGYSVSREKKESFPLTVTSAQKNPTAFYLCASSIPGLAGRSSYNEQFFGPGTRLTVL.

The genes are TRBV25-1 and TRBJ1-4; D not resolved. Germline V lookup: CDR1 MGHDK, CDR2 SYGVNS. This CDR3 contains 13 residues. The V end was cut by 3 bases, the J end by 4 bases, with 6 bases between. CDR3 loop: CASSEGSNEKLFF. The CDR3 coding sequence is TGTGCCAGCAGTGAGGGCAGTAATGAAAAACTGTTTTTT. The whole variable domain, remainder taken from reference TRBV25-1 and TRBJ1-4, is EADIYQTPRYLVIGTGKKITLECSQTMGHDKMYWYQQDPGMELHLIHYSYGVNSTEKGDLSSESTVSRIRTEHFPLTLESARPSHTSQYLCASSEGSNEKLFFGSGTQLSVL.

In this sample, this clone turned up once. The V gene is TRBV7-2, the J gene TRBJ2-1, with 7 nucleotides matching TRBD2. V lost 3 bases, J lost 5 bases, and 10 bases stayed unmatched. The germline V gene encodes CDR1 SGHTA and CDR2 FQGNSA. The CDR3 is made up of 16 amino acids. The CDR3 nucleotides are TGTGCCAGCAGCTTGTGGGGAGGGACCCAAAACAATGAGCAGTTCTTC. Translating it yields CASSLWGGTQNNEQFF.

This chain joins TRBV12-3 or TRBV12-4 and TRBJ1-1, with TRBD1 identical over 8 bases. The CDR3 sequence is 13 residues long. The V segment lost 6 bases and the J segment 4 bases; nucleotides outside the gene matches: 4. The chain's CDR3 is CASRDRGGTEAFF. The CDR3 DNA sequence: TGTGCCAGCAGAGACAGGGGCGGCACTGAAGCTTTCTTT.

The chain combines TRBV3-1 (or the pseudogene TRBV3-2) with TRBJ1-6; no clear D. Trimming removed 3 bases from V and 4 bases from J, with 10 bases in between. The CDR3 extends over 15 amino acids. Germline CDR1 is LGHDT and CDR2 is YNNKEL (reference sequence). CDR3 in amino acids: CASSQRGLYNSPLHF. CDR3 nucleotide sequence: TGTGCCAGCAGCCAGCGCGGACTGTATAATTCACCCCTCCACTTT.

The J gene is TRBJ1-1, the V gene TRBV5-1; 10 bases are a match to TRBD1. V trimming: 4 bases; J trimming: 5 bases; junction bases outside the gene matches: 8. The CDR3 has 15 residues. Germline assignment: CDR1 SGHRS and CDR2 YFSETQ. The CDR3 sequence: CASSPRGQGRTEAFF. CDR3 coding DNA: TGCGCCAGCAGCCCTAGGGGACAGGGGCGAACTGAAGCTTTCTTT.

This clone was recorded once. V is TRBV6-5 and J is TRBJ1-3; D perhaps matches TRBD1 (5 bases). CDR1 MNHEY and CDR2 SVGAGI come from the germline V gene. V shed 4 bases and J shed 11 bases, with 9 bases lying between them. The CDR3 length is 11 residues. CDR3 loop: CASSFGAAIYF. CDR3 coding DNA: TGTGCCAGCAGTTTTGGGGCGGCCATATATTTT.

The chain couples TRBV7-2 to TRBJ1-4; tentative D call: TRBD1 (6 bases). The CDR3 covers 15 residues. V was trimmed by 5 bases and J by 8 bases, leaving 18 bases between them. Germline V gives CDR1 SGHTA, CDR2 FQGNSA. In nucleotides, the CDR3 is TGTGCCAGCAGCCCGCCGGGGGGGCTGCGGGAAAAACTGTTTTTT. This translates into CASSPPGGLREKLFF.

The chain combines TRBV30 with TRBJ1-2; D unclear. Trimming shortened V by 3 bases and J by 4 bases, and 6 bases separated the two germline ends. The length of the CDR3 is 11 residues. CDR1 and CDR2 from the germline V gene are GTSNPN and SVGIG (reference sequence). The CDR3 nucleotides read TGTGCCTGGAGACAGAGCTATGGCTACACCTTC. Encoded protein: CAWRQSYGYTF.

The rearrangement links TRBV19 to TRBJ2-5, with D maybe TRBD2 (6 bases). With 7 bases removed from V and 4 bases from J, the gap between germline ends came to 19 bases. The CDR3 spans 15 residues. The V gene's germline CDR1 is LNHDA and CDR2 SQIVND (reference sequence). CDR3 in amino acids: CASTRGKGRRETQYF. Written as DNA, the CDR3 is TGTGCCAGTACCCGGGGGAAGGGGAGGAGAGAGACCCAGTACTTC.